The T cell receptor (beta chain) described here comes from a study of blood T cell repertoires in COVID-19. For the study at large: The samples span acute and convalescent COVID-19 from the United States, Italy and Spain.

CDR3 length equals 14 residues. With V trimmed by 3 bases and J by 4 bases, 3 bases remained unmatched. Germline V CDR1 and CDR2: MGHDK, SYGVNS. Generated by immunoSEQ multiplex PCR, the TCRdb table keeps only in-frame clones and is missing some. The sample has approximately 330,000 clones, around 87% seen once. This clonotype originated in a woman in her forties with COVID-19, enrolled during active disease. This chain uses TRBV25-1 with TRBJ1-2; TRBD1 aligns across 9 bases. The sample comprised peripheral blood. The CDR3 DNA follows: TGTGCCAGCAGTGAGGACAGGGGAGGCTATGGCTACACCTTC. Its translation: CASSEDRGGYGYTF.